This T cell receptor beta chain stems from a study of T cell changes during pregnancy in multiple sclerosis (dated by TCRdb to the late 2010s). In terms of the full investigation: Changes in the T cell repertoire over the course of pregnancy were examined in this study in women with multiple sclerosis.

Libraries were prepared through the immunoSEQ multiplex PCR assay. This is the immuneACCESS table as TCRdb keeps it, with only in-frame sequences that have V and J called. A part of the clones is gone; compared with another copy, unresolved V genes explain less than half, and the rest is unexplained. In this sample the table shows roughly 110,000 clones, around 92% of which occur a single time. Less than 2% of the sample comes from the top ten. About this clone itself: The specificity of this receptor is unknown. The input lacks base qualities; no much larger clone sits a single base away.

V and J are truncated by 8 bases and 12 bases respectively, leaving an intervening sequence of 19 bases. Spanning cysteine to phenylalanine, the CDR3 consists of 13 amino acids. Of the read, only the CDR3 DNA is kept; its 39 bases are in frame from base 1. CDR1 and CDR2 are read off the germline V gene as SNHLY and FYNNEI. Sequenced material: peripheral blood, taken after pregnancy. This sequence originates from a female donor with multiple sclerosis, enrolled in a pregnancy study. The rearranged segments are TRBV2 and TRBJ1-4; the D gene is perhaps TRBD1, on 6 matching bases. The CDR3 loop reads CASEQGGARELFF. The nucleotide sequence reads TGTGCCAGCGAACAAGGGGGGGCCCGGGAACTGTTTTTT.